These T cell receptor beta chains were read from a single sample in a study of shared clonotypes between healthy human individuals. The method was immunoSEQ multiplex PCR; TCRdb's version includes in-frame clones alone and lacks a portion of them. The sample lists some 2,100,000 clones; about 93% were seen once. The specimen was naive CD8+ T cells from PBMCs. These receptors were collected from a man aged 18 to 29 in good health. Some clones in this sample may be carry-over from other donors' samples. Each CDR3 is given with its conserved first and last residue. A D gene is named only where the DNA matches it firmly. Clone size is not always given. Where it is, it says once, few, many or a class for expanded clones.

V: TRBV7-2; J: TRBJ2-4; D: -; size: -; CDR3: CASSLTGLAAKNIQYF; DNA: TGTGCCAGCAGCTTAACGGGCTTAGCGGCCAAAAACATTCAGTACTTC
V: TRBV6-1; J: TRBJ1-3; D: -; size: -; CDR3: CASSELPRETIYF; DNA: TGTGCCAGCAGTGAACTCCCGAGAGAAACCATATATTTT
V: TRBV29-1; J: TRBJ2-7; D: -; size: -; CDR3: CSVVLGLGYEQYF; DNA: TGCAGCGTTGTATTGGGTTTAGGTTACGAGCAGTACTTC
V: TRBV11-2; J: TRBJ2-2; D: TRBD1; size: -; CDR3: CASRLYRGANTGELFF; DNA: TGTGCCAGCAGACTATACAGGGGCGCGAACACCGGGGAGCTGTTTTTT
V: TRBV11-2; J: TRBJ2-5; D: -; size: -; CDR3: CASSLGARTLGGETQYF; DNA: TGTGCCAGCAGCTTAGGGGCCCGGACCTTGGGGGGAGAGACCCAGTACTTC
V: TRBV27; J: TRBJ1-1; D: -; size: -; CDR3: CASSLLGVGMTEAFF; DNA: TGTGCCAGCAGTTTATTGGGGGTAGGTATGACTGAAGCTTTCTTT
V: TRBV29-1; J: TRBJ2-2; D: -; size: -; CDR3: CSVVPGSGGLFF; DNA: TGCAGCGTTGTCCCGGGGTCCGGGGGGCTGTTTTTT
V: TRBV6-1; J: TRBJ2-3; D: -; size: -; CDR3: CASAVFHGSSDTQYF; DNA: TGTGCCAGCGCGGTGTTCCACGGGTCGTCGGATACGCAGTATTTT
V: TRBV5-6; J: TRBJ2-7; D: -; size: -; CDR3: CASSLRPDRWEYF; DNA: TGTGCCAGCAGCCTCCGCCCGGATAGGTGGGAGTACTTC
V: TRBV19; J: TRBJ2-1; D: -; size: -; CDR3: CASSIGGNSYNEQFF; DNA: TGTGCCAGTAGTATAGGGGGAAACTCCTACAATGAGCAGTTCTTC
V: TRBV7-9; J: TRBJ2-5; D: TRBD1; size: -; CDR3: CASSQRQGYQETQYF; DNA: TGTGCCAGCAGCCAACGACAGGGGTACCAAGAGACCCAGTACTTC
V: TRBV7-9; J: TRBJ2-1; D: TRBD2; size: -; CDR3: CASSLAGLAGVDEQFF; DNA: TGTGCCAGCAGCTTAGCGGGACTAGCGGGAGTAGATGAGCAGTTCTTC
V: TRBV27; J: TRBJ1-5; D: -; size: once; CDR3: CASSPEVGSNQPQHF; DNA: TGTGCCAGCAGTCCTGAAGTAGGGAGCAATCAGCCCCAGCATTTT
V: TRBV6-1; J: TRBJ2-3; D: TRBD1; size: -; CDR3: CASSGDDRDRVFHTDTQYF; DNA: TGTGCCAGCAGTGGTGACGACCGGGACAGGGTCTTCCACACAGATACGCAGTATTTT
V: TRBV30; J: TRBJ2-1; D: -; size: -; CDR3: CAWSAGLSTSYNEQFF; DNA: TGTGCCTGGAGTGCCGGACTATCCACTAGTTACAATGAGCAGTTCTTC
V: TRBV27; J: TRBJ2-6; D: -; size: once; CDR3: CASSFYSGANVLTF; DNA: TGTGCCAGCAGTTTTTATTCTGGGGCCAACGTCCTGACTTTC
V: TRBV7-9; J: TRBJ1-1; D: TRBD1; size: -; CDR3: CASSPRQGEGEAFF; DNA: TGTGCCAGCAGCCCCCGACAGGGGGAGGGTGAAGCTTTCTTT
V: TRBV2; J: TRBJ2-7; D: -; size: -; CDR3: CASSEAPDWSYEQYF; DNA: TGTGCCAGCAGTGAGGCCCCAGACTGGTCCTACGAGCAGTACTTC